This T cell receptor beta chain is from a study of T cell repertoires in cytomegalovirus infection. Study-level background: Based on public TCR beta signatures, there were indications of CMV infection and of a matching HLA type.

Whole-study results and caveats: There were carriers of CMV plus the relevant HLA, and cumulative public TCR beta family frequency identified them. Ex vivo, HLA-C-restricted CMV-specific TCR beta clonotypes prevailed over the rest of the response.

On this clonotype itself: What it binds is unknown.

The CDR3 extends over 15 amino acids. Germline V CDR1 and CDR2: DFQATT, SNEGSKA (reference sequence). Trimming removed 3 bases from V and 4 bases from J; junction bases left unmatched: 12. MiXCR, applied by TCRdb to the reads, yields one record per CDR3 protein. The table records approximately 550,000 distinct CDR3 sequences, approximately 15% of them present only once. This receptor was obtained from a human donor in good health (CMV status not recorded). Some clones in this sample may be carry-over from other donors' samples. The chain uses TRBV20-1 and TRBJ2-7; 7 nucleotides line up with TRBD2. Sequencing used CD8+ T cells from PBMCs. The CDR3 bases are TGCAGTGCTAGGGCCCGGACTAGTGGTCCTTACGAGCAGTACTTC. Its translation: CSARARTSGPYEQYF.